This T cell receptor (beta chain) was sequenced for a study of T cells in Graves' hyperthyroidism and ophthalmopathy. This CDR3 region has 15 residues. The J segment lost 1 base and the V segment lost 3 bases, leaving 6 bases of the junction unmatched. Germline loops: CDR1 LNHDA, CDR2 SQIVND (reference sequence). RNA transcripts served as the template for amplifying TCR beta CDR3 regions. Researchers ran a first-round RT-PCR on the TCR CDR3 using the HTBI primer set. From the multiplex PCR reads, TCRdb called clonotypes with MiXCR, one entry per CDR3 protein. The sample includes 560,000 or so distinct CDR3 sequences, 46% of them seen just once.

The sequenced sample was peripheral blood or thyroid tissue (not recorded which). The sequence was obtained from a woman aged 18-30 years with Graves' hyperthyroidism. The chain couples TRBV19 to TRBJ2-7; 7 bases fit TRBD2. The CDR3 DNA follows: TGTGCCAGTAGTATTAGCAGCGGGATATCCTACGAGCAGTACTTC. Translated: CASSISSGISYEQYF.